Presented here are 8 T cell receptor beta chains from one specimen sequenced in a study of CD8 T cells in Susac syndrome. Reverse transcription used about 0.45 to 1 ug RNA and random hexamers. TCRdb re-called the immunoSEQ multiplex PCR reads through MiXCR, storing one row per CDR3 protein. This table has roughly 250,000 distinct CDR3 sequences, 95% to 97% appearing once. The sequenced sample consisted of CD4+ T cells from PBMCs. The receptor source for this set is a human donor with Susac syndrome.

The rearrangement links TRBV10-1 to TRBJ2-1, with 8 bases fitting TRBD2. Germline CDR1 reads WNHNN; CDR2 reads SYGVQD (reference sequence). This CDR3 region has 14 residues. After removal of 2 bases from V and 6 bases from J, the junction contained 3 bases not matched to a gene. The CDR3 loop is CASSEVSGINEQFF. The CDR3 DNA is TGCGCCAGCAGTGAGGTTAGCGGGATCAATGAGCAGTTCTTC.

The CDR3 here is CASSLPGVVRPYNEQFF. The CDR3 DNA reads TGTGCCAGCTCTCTACCAGGTGTGGTGCGTCCCTACAATGAGCAGTTCTTC. The chain is built from TRBV18 and TRBJ2-1; D not certain. The CDR3 is 17 residues long. Between the trimmed V and J ends, which lost 6 bases and 2 bases, there was a span of 20 bases. Germline CDR1 and CDR2: KGHSH and LQKENI.

The chain couples TRBV9 to TRBJ1-1, with TRBD1 identical over 7 bases. V lost 5 bases, J lost 5 bases, and 9 bases stayed unmatched. This CDR3 contains 14 residues. Germline V gene sequence: CDR1 SGDLS, CDR2 YYNGEE. The CDR3 reads CASSPQGPGTEAFF. As DNA, the CDR3 is TGTGCCAGCAGTCCACAGGGGCCAGGGACTGAAGCTTTCTTT.

This sequence joins TRBV11-3 and TRBJ2-7; TRBD2 matches 7 bases. The J segment lost 2 bases and the V segment lost 3 bases, leaving 7 bases of the junction unmatched. The CDR3 is 15 amino acids. The germline CDR1 and CDR2 sequences are SGHNT and YENEEA. The CDR3, as DNA: TGTGCCAGCAGCTTTTCCCTAGCGGAGACCTACGAGCAGTACTTC. Amino acids: CASSFSLAETYEQYF.

Turning to this clonotype: One end of the junction varies from germline; a read error may be responsible. The CDR3 loop is CASSPTSGASTDTQYF. The CDR3 DNA reads as TGTGCTAGCAGTCCCACTAGCGGAGCTAGCACAGATACGCAGTATTTT. The chain joins TRBV7-7 to TRBJ2-3, with 8 nucleotides matching TRBD2. The CDR3 length is 16 residues. Germline CDR1 reads SSHAT; CDR2 reads FNYEAQ (reference sequence).

The chain has TRBV5-4 and TRBJ2-5, with 10 bases that match TRBD2. V lost 4 bases and J lost 1; bases outside the gene matches: 1. CDR3 length: 14 amino acids. From germline, CDR1 is SGHNT and CDR2 YYREEE (reference sequence). CDR3 nucleotide sequence: TGTGCCAGCAGCCTAGCGGGAGTCCAAGAGACCCAGTACTTC. As protein: CASSLAGVQETQYF.

The V call is TRBV3-1, the J call TRBJ1-1; the match to TRBD1 covers 8 bases. The CDR3 spans 15 residues. Germline trimming cut 4 bases from V and 4 bases from J; bases unmatched to any gene: 8. Germline loops: CDR1 LGHDT, CDR2 YNNKEL (reference sequence). The CDR3 reads CASSLNRQGRTEAFF. CDR3 DNA: TGTGCCAGCAGCCTAAACCGACAGGGGCGCACTGAAGCTTTCTTT.

The rearrangement links TRBV18 to TRBJ1-2, with 10 nucleotides matching TRBD1. Germline V gene sequence: CDR1 KGHSH, CDR2 LQKENI. The junction had 15 bases not matched to a gene; V was cut back by 4 bases and J by 7 bases. This CDR3 region has 17 residues. CDR3 sequence reads: CASSRALVDRGHGGYTF. CDR3 bases: TGTGCCAGCTCACGCGCCCTAGTTGACAGGGGGCATGGTGGCTACACCTTC.